The following is a T cell receptor (beta chain) sequence with its context. As handled by the study authors: Amplification from reference gene primers served as the basis for estimated nucleated cell counts. Sequencing used immunoSEQ multiplex PCR; TCRdb keeps in-frame clones, though not all of them. That table gives V, J and clone size, and the DNA gave D and trimming. The profile shows about 200,000 clones, about 85% of them singletons. The sample belongs to a study of blood T cell repertoires in COVID-19. Across the study: From T cells, B-cell-depleted T cells, or PBMCs came the material, which was cDNA or gDNA.

CDR3 length: 13 amino acids. The rearrangement links TRBV21-1 to TRBJ1-2. TRBV21-1 is a pseudogene segment. The sample taken for sequencing was PBMCs or T cells enriched from blood (not recorded which). The receptor was isolated from a man in his forties who had recovered from COVID-19. This chain's CDR3 is CASSNVGRNGYTF. DNA for the CDR3: TGTGCCAGCAGCAATGTAGGGAGGAATGGCTACACCTTC.